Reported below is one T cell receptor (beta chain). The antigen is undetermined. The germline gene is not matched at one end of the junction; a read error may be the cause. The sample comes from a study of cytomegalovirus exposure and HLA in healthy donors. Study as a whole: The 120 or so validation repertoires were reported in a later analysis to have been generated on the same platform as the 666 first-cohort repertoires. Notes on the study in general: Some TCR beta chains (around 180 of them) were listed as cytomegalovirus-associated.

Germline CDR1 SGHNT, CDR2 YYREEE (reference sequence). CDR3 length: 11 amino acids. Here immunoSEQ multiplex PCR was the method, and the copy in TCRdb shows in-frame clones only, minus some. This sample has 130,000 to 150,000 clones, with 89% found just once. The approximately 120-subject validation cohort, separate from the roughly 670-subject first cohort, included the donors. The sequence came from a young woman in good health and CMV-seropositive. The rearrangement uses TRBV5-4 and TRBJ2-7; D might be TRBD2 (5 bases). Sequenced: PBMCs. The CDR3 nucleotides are TGTGCCAGCAGCTTTTCGGGGAAAAAGGACTTC. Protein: CASSFSGKKDF. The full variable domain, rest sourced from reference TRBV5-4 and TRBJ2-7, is ETGVTQSPTHLIKTRGQQVTLRCSSQSGHNTVSWYQQALGQGPQFIFQYYREEENGRGNFPPRFSGLQFPNYSSELNVNALELDDSALYLCASSFSGKKDFGPGTRLTVT.